The TCR beta chain under discussion was sequenced for a study of T cell repertoires in cytomegalovirus infection. For the study at large: Peptides in the study included HLA-C-restricted and HLA-B-restricted CMV epitopes. Matching HLA type, along with CMV infection, was indicated by public TCR beta signatures.

TCRdb reprocessed the reads with MiXCR, giving one entry per CDR3 protein. Altogether 450,000 to 600,000 distinct CDR3 sequences are present, more than 30% being singletons, with the ten largest covering roughly a sixth. The study, taken as a whole, reports: Cumulative frequency (of public TCR beta family members) identified carriers of CMV plus the relevant HLA. In two of eight donors, the top clonotype was HLA-C-restricted CMV-specific.

Germline V gives CDR1 SGHVS, CDR2 FNYEAQ. V was pared by 1 base and J by 3 bases, with 8 bases of the junction left unmatched. The CDR3 is 16 amino acids. This clonotype was observed a handful of times. Its antigen is unidentified. This receptor was obtained from a human donor in good health (CMV status not recorded). Some clones in this sample may be carry-over from other donors' samples. Sequencing used cultured PBMCs, obtained from culture after CMV antigen stimulation. The chain joins TRBV7-6 to TRBJ2-7; 8 nucleotides line up with TRBD2. In DNA form, the CDR3 reads TGTGCCAGCAGCTTAGGTATTAGCGGGGCTATCTACGAGCAGTACTTC. Encoded protein: CASSLGISGAIYEQYF.